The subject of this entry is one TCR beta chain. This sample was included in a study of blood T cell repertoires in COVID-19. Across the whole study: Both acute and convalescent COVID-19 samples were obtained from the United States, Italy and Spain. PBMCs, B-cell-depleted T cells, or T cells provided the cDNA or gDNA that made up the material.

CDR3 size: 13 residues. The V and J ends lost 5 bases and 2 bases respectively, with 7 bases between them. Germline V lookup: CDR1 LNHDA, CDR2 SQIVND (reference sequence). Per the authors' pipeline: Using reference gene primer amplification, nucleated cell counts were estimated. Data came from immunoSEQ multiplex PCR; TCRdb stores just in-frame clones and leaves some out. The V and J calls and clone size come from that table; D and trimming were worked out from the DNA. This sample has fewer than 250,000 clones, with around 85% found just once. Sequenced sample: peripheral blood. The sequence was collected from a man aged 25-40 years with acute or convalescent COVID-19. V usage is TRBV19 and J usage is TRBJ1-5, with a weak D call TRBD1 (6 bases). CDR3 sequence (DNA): TGTGCCAGTAGTTGGACAGGCAATCAGCCCCAGCATTTT. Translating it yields CASSWTGNQPQHF.